The clone carrying this T cell receptor beta chain was counted a few times. Time point meaning: blood 2 weeks post-SBRT. Treatment reported: 15 Gy SBRT to primary tumor, nephrectomy 4 weeks later. The sample comes from a study of radiation and T cells in renal cell carcinoma. Germline V CDR1 and CDR2: SGHKS, YYEKEE (reference sequence). V was clipped by 4 bases and J by 9 bases; unmatched bases: 9. The CDR3 has 14 amino acids. Sequencing was performed with immunoSEQ multiplex PCR; in TCRdb, only in-frame clones are kept and a portion is missing. The sample lists 95,000 to 150,000 clones; roughly four fifths were seen once.

V is TRBV5-5 and J is TRBJ1-3, with 8 bases aligning to TRBD1. The source material was blood, sampled from a patient whose treatment included radiotherapy and nephrectomy. This receptor was taken from a man between 50 and 59 years old with renal cell carcinoma. For the CDR3, the DNA is TGTGCCAGCAGCACACAGGGGGATGGAGTCACCATATATTTT. Protein: CASSTQGDGVTIYF.